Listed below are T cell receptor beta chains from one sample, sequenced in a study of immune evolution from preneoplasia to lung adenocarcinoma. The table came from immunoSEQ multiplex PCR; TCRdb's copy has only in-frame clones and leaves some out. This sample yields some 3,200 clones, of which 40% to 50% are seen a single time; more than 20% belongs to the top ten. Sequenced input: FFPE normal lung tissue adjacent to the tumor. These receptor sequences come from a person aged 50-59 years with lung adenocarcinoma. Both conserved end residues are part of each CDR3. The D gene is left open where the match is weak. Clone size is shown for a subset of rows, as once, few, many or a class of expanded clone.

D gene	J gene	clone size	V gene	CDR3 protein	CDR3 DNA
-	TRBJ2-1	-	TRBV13	CASSLVGFNEQFF	TGTGCCAGCAGCTTAGTAGGATTCAATGAGCAGTTCTTC
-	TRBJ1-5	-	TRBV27	CASSFGGGDQPQHF	TGTGCCAGCAGTTTCGGAGGAGGGGATCAGCCCCAGCATTTT
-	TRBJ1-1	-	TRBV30	CAWDGRTSMNTEAFF	TGTGCCTGGGACGGGCGGACCTCTATGAACACTGAAGCTTTCTTT
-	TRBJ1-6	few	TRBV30	CAWSIRENYNSPLHF	TGTGCCTGGAGTATCAGGGAAAACTATAATTCACCCCTCCACTTT
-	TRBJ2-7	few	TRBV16	CASSQQPSEQYF	TGTGCCAGCAGTCAACAACCGTCCGAGCAGTACTTC
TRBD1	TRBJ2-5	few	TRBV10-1	CASSVTGQQGETQYF	TGCGCCAGCAGCGTAACGGGACAGCAGGGAGAGACCCAGTACTTC
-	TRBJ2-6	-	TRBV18	CASSPTSNSGANVLTF	TGTGCCAGCTCACCGACTTCAAACTCTGGGGCCAACGTCCTGACTTTC
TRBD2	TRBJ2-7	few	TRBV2	CASRDRLAGSYEQYF	TGTGCCAGCAGGGACAGACTAGCGGGGAGCTACGAGCAGTACTTC
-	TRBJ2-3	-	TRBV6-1	CASMELSTDTQYF	TGTGCCAGCATGGAGCTCAGCACAGATACGCAGTATTTT
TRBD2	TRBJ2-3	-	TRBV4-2	CASSQDSGGIVDTQYF	TGTGCCAGCAGCCAAGATTCGGGGGGGATAGTGGATACGCAGTATTTT
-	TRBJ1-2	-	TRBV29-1	CSAGEGPDGYTF	TGCAGCGCTGGGGAGGGACCTGACGGCTACACCTTC
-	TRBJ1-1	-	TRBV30	CAWGVVLFREAFF	TGTGCCTGGGGCGTGGTATTGTTCCGTGAAGCTTTCTTT
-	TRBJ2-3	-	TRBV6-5	CASKPQGSATDTQYF	TGTGCCAGCAAACCTCAGGGATCAGCCACAGATACGCAGTATTTT
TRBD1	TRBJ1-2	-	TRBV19	CASSTQGVRDYGYTF	TGTGCCAGTAGTACCCAGGGGGTGCGAGACTATGGCTACACCTTC
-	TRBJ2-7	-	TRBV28	CASTRVDEQYF	TGTGCCAGCACCAGGGTTGACGAGCAGTACTTC
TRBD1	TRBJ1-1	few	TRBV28	CASSFKGQGPNTEAFF	TGTGCCAGCAGTTTTAAAGGACAGGGGCCTAACACTGAAGCTTTCTTT
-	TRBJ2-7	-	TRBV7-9	CASSRAGTDEQYF	TGTGCCAGCAGCCGGGCGGGGACGGACGAGCAGTACTTC
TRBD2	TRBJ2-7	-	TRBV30	CAWSRLANSYEQYF	TGTGCCTGGAGTAGACTAGCGAACTCCTACGAGCAGTACTTC
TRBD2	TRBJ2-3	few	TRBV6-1	CASTLLAGGLDTQYF	TGTGCCAGCACCCTACTAGCGGGGGGGCTAGATACGCAGTATTTT
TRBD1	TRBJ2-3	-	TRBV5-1	CASSLGQRTDTQYF	TGCGCCAGCAGCCTGGGACAGCGCACAGATACGCAGTATTTT
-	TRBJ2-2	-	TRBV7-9	CASSYQEGGDTGELFF	TGTGCCAGCAGCTATCAGGAGGGGGGAGACACCGGGGAGCTGTTTTTT
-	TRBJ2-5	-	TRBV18	CASSPSYQETQYF	TGTGCCAGCTCACCCTCGTACCAAGAGACCCAGTACTTC
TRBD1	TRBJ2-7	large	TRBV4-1	CASSQGGTALYEQYF	TGCGCCAGCAGCCAAGGAGGGACAGCCCTCTACGAGCAGTACTTC
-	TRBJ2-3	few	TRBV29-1	CSVGAFFYTQYF	TGCAGCGTTGGGGCCTTTTTTTATACGCAGTATTTT
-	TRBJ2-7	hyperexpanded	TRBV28	CASSLEETYEQYF	TGTGCCAGCAGTTTAGAGGAGACCTACGAGCAGTACTTC
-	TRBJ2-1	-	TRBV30	CAWTNRLEQFF	TGTGCCTGGACTAACCGACTGGAGCAGTTCTTC
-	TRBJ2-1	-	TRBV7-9	CASSLVGAYNEQFF	TGTGCCAGCAGCTTAGTTGGCGCCTACAATGAGCAGTTCTTC
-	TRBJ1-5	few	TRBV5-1	CASSLDGDTNQPQHF	TGCGCCAGCAGCTTGGATGGGGACACAAATCAGCCCCAGCATTTT
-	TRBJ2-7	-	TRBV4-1	CASSQEAGSSYEQYF	TGCGCCAGCAGCCAAGAGGCCGGGTCGTCCTACGAGCAGTACTTC
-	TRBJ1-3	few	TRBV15	CATSRGPGAFYLSGNTIYF	TGTGCCACCAGCAGAGGACCCGGGGCCTTTTACCTATCTGGAAACACCATATATTTT
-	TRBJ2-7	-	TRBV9	CASSVGNLATYEQYF	TGTGCCAGCAGCGTAGGAAATTTAGCCACCTACGAGCAGTACTTC
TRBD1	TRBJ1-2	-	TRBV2	CASSPTGQNYGYTF	TGTGCCAGCAGCCCGACAGGGCAGAACTATGGCTACACCTTC
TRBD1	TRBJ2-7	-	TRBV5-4	CASSLEGGDYEQYF	TGTGCCAGCAGCTTGGAAGGGGGCGACTACGAGCAGTACTTC
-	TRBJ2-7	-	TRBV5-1	CASEQSTPSYEQYF	TGCGCCAGCGAGCAATCGACACCTTCCTACGAGCAGTACTTC
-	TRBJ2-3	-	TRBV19	CATRQTSTDTQYF	TGTGCCACCAGACAGACTAGCACAGATACGCAGTATTTT
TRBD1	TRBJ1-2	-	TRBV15	CATSRDRGANYGYTF	TGTGCCACCAGCAGAGACAGGGGGGCTAACTATGGCTACACCTTC
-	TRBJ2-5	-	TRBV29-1	CSVLGQGLKTQYF	TGCAGCGTCCTCGGGCAGGGCCTCAAGACCCAGTACTTC
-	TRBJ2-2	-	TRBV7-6	CASSPPRVGINTGELFF	TGTGCCAGCAGCCCACCCCGTGTGGGGATAAACACCGGGGAGCTGTTTTTT
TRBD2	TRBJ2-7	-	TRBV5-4	CASSLRGGRLFRSSYEQYF	TGTGCCAGCAGCTTACGGGGCGGGAGGCTTTTCCGAAGCTCCTACGAGCAGTACTTC
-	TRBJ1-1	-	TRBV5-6	CASSPARSGAFF	TGTGCCAGCAGCCCCGCACGAAGCGGAGCTTTCTTT
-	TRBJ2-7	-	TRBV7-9	CASSLAGTPYEQYF	TGTGCCAGCAGCTTAGCCGGGACCCCTTACGAGCAGTACTTC
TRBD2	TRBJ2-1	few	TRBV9	CASSASGLAGDFDEQFF	TGTGCCAGCAGCGCCTCTGGACTAGCGGGAGATTTCGATGAGCAGTTCTTC
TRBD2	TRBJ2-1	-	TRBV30	CAWSAGTSDYNEQFF	TGTGCCTGGAGCGCCGGGACTAGCGACTACAATGAGCAGTTCTTC
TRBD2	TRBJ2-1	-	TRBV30	CAWIGASGGISYNEQFF	TGTGCCTGGATTGGGGCTAGCGGGGGGATCTCCTACAATGAGCAGTTCTTC
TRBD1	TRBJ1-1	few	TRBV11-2	CASSLLGQGSPVNTEAFF	TGTGCCAGCAGCCTACTCGGACAGGGGTCACCTGTGAACACTGAAGCTTTCTTT
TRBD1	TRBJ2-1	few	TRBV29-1	CSGSRDSYNEQFF	TGCAGCGGGAGCCGGGACAGCTACAATGAGCAGTTCTTC
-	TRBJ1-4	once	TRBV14	CASSEPSDRWEDEKLFF	TGTGCCAGCAGCGAACCGAGCGACAGGTGGGAGGATGAAAAACTGTTTTTT
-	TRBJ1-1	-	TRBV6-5	CASSYSAQERNTEAFF	TGTGCCAGCAGTTACTCGGCACAGGAGCGGAACACTGAAGCTTTCTTT
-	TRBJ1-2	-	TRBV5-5	CASSLGTDYGYTF	TGTGCCAGCAGCTTGGGGACAGACTATGGCTACACCTTC
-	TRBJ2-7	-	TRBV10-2	CASSVRREQYF	TGCGCCAGCAGTGTGAGGCGCGAGCAGTACTTC
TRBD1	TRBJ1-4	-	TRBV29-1	CSVATGSEKLFF	TGCAGCGTAGCGACAGGGAGTGAAAAACTGTTTTTT